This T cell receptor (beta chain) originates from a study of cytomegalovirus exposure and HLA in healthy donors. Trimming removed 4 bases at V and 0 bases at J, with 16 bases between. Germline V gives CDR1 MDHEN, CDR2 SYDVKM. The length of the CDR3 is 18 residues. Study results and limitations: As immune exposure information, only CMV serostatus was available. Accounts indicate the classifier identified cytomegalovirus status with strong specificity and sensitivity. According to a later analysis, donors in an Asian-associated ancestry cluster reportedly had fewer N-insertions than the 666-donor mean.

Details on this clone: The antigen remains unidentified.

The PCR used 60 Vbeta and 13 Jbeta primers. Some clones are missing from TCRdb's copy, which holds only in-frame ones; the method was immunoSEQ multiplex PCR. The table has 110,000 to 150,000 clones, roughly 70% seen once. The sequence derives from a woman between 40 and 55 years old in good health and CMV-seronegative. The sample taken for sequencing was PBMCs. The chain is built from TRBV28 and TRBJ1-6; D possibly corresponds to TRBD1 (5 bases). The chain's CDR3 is CASSSSAGGSSYNSPLHF. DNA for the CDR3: TGTGCCAGCAGTTCCTCAGCGGGGGGGAGCTCCTATAATTCACCCCTCCACTTT.